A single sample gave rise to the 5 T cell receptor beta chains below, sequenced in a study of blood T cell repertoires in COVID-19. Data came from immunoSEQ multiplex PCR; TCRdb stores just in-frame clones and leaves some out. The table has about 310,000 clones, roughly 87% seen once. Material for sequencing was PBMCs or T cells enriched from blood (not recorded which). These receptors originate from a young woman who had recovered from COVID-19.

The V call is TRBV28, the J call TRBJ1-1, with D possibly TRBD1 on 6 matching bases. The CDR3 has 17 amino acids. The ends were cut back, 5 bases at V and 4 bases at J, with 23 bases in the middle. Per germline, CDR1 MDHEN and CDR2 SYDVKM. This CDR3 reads CASSPPEGERRGTEAFF. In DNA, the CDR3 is TGTGCCAGCAGTCCCCCCGAGGGGGAGCGACGAGGCACTGAAGCTTTCTTT.

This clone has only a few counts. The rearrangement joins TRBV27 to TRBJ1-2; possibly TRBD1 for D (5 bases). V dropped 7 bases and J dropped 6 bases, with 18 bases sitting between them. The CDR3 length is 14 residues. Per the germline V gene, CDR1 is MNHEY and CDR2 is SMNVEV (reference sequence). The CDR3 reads CASKERGFYDGYTF. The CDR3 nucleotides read TGTGCCAGCAAAGAGCGGGGGTTTTACGATGGCTACACCTTC.

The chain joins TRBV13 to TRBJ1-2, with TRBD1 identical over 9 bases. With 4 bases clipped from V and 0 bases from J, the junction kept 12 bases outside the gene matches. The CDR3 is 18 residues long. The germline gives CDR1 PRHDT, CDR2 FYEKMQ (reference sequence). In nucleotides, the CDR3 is TGTGCCAGCAGCTCCCCCGGGGACAGGGAGGATCCTAACTATGGCTACACCTTC. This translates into CASSSPGDREDPNYGYTF.

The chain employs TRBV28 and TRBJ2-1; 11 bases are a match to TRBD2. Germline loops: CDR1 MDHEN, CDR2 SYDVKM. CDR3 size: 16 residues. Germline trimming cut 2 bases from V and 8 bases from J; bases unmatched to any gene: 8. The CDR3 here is CASSLPRASGRYEQFF. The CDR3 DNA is TGTGCCAGCAGTTTACCCCGGGCTAGCGGGAGGTATGAGCAGTTCTTC.

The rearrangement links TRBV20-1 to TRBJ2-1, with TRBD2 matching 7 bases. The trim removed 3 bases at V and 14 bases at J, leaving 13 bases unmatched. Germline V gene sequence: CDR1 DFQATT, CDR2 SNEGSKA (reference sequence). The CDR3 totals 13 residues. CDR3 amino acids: CSASQRENLSKFF. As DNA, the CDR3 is TGCAGTGCTAGTCAGCGGGAAAACCTCAGCAAGTTCTTC.